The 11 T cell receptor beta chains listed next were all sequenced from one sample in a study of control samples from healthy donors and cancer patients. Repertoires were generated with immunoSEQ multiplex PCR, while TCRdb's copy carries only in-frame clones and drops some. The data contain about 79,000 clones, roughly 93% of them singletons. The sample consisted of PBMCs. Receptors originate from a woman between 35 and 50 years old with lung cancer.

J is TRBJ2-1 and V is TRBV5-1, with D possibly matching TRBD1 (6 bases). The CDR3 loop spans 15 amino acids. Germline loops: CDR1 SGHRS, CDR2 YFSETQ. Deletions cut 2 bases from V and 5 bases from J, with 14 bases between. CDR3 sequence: CASSFQGQLNNEQFF. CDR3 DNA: TGCGCCAGCAGCTTTCAGGGACAACTAAACAATGAGCAGTTCTTC.

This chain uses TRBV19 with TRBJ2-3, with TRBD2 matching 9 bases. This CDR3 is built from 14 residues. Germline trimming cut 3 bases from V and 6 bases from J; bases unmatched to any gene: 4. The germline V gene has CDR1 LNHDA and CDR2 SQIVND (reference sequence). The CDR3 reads CASSIISGGDTQYF. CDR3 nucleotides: TGTGCCAGTAGTATTATCAGCGGGGGGGATACGCAGTATTTT.

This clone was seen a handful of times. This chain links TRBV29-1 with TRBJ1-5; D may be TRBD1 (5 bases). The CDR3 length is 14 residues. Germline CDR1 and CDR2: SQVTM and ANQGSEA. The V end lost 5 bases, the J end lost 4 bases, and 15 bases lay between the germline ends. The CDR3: CSVTGTDPNQPQHF. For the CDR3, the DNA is TGCAGCGTTACTGGGACGGACCCTAATCAGCCCCAGCATTTT. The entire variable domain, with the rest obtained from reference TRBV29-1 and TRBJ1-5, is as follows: SAVISQKPSRDICQRGTSLTIQCQVDSQVTMMFWYRQQPGQSLTLIATANQGSEATYESGFVIDKFPISRPNLTFSTLTVSNMSPEDSSIYLCSVTGTDPNQPQHFGDGTRLSIL.

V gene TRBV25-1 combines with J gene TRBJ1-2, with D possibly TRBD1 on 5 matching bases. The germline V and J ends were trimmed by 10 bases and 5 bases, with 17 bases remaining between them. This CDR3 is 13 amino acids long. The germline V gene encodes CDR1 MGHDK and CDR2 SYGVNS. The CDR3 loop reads CATLEGLGYGYTF. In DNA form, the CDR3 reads TGTGCCACCCTAGAGGGGTTAGGGTATGGCTACACCTTC.

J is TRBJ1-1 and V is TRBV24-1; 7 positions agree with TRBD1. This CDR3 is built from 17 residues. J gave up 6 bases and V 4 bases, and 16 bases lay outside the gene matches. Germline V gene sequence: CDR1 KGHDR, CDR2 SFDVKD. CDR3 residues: CATSDRDTTGVRAEAFF. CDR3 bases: TGTGCCACCAGTGACCGTGATACTACAGGGGTTCGGGCTGAAGCTTTCTTT.

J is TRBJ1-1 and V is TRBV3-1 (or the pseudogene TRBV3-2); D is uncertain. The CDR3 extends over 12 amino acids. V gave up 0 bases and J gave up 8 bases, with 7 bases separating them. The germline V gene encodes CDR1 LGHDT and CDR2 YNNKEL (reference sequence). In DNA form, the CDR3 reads TGTGCCAGCAGCCAAGAGGGTAGGGAAGCTTTCTTT. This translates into CASSQEGREAFF.

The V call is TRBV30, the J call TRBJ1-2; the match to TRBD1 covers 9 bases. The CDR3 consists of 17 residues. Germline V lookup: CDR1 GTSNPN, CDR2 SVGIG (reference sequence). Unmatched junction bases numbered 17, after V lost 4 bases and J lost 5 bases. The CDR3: CAWIPLLDRGGRYGYTF. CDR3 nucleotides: TGTGCCTGGATCCCCCTGCTGGACAGGGGTGGTCGGTATGGCTACACCTTC.

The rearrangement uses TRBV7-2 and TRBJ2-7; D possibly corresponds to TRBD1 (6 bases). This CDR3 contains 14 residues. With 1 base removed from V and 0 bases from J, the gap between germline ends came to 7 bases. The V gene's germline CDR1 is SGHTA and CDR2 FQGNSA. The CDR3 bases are TGTGCCAGCAGCTTAGACAGGGCCTCCTACGAGCAGTACTTC. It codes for CASSLDRASYEQYF.

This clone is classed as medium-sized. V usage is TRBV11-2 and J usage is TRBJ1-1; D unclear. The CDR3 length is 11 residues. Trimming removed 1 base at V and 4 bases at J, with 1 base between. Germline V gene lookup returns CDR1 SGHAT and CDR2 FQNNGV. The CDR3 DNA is TGTGCCAGCAGCTTAGGCACTGAAGCTTTCTTT. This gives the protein CASSLGTEAFF.

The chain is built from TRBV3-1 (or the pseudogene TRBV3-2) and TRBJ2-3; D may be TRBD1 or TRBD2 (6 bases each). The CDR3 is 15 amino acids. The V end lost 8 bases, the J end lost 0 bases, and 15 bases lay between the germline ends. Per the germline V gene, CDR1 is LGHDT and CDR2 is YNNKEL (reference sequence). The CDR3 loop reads CASRPPGASTDTQYF. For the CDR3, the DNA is TGTGCCAGCCGCCCGCCGGGGGCTAGCACAGATACGCAGTATTTT.

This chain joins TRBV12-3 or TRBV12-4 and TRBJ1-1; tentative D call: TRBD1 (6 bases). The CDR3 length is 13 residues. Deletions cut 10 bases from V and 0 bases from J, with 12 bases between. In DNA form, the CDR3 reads TGTGCCATCGGACAGAACCTGAACACTGAAGCTTTCTTT. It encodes CAIGQNLNTEAFF.